This TCR beta chain is from a study of T cell responses to AZD1222 COVID-19 vaccine. Libraries were prepared by immunoSEQ multiplex PCR; TCRdb keeps only in-frame clonotypes and omits some of them. The sample contains about 140,000 clones, more than 85% of which appear only once. Germline V gene lookup returns CDR1 SGHNT and CDR2 YYREEE (reference sequence). The CDR3 has 17 residues. The ends lost 4 bases at V and 2 bases at J; junction bases unmatched: 15. The sample consisted of peripheral blood, taken on day 0 of MenACWY control vaccination. The V gene is TRBV5-4, the J gene TRBJ2-7, with TRBD1 identical over 7 bases. The source is an adult in good health. CDR3 sequence reads: CASSAPRQGLGTYEQYF. The CDR3 DNA sequence: TGTGCCAGCAGCGCGCCCCGACAGGGATTAGGGACCTACGAGCAGTACTTC. Variable domain in full (rest from reference TRBV5-4 and TRBJ2-7): ETGVTQSPTHLIKTRGQQVTLRCSSQSGHNTVSWYQQALGQGPQFIFQYYREEENGRGNFPPRFSGLQFPNYSSELNVNALELDDSALYLCASSAPRQGLGTYEQYFGPGTRLTVT.